The next 32 T cell receptor beta chains were all read from a single sample in a study of beta chain features in type 1 diabetes. All of the isolated RNA was reverse transcribed, so expressed TCRB transcripts were sequenced. The data were produced by immunoSEQ multiplex PCR, yet TCRdb's version contains in-frame clones alone and is incomplete. Among hundreds of thousands of clones listed, around 15% were seen once. What was sequenced was naive CD4+ T cells from blood. These receptor sequences come from a young man in good health.

This clone occurred many times. Other DNA sequences within the sample encode an identical CDR3. The V and J genes are TRBV7-2 and TRBJ2-3; the D gene could be TRBD1 or TRBD2 (5 bases each). The CDR3 spans 14 residues. Germline V lookup: CDR1 SGHTA, CDR2 FQGNSA. Trimming left V 8 bases short and J 0 bases short, with 12 bases between. The CDR3 reads CASSPGLSTDTQYF. CDR3 coding DNA: TGTGCCAGCTCACCGGGGCTGAGCACAGATACGCAGTATTTT.

This clone showed up just a few times. The chain employs TRBV2 and TRBJ2-1, with a tentative D call TRBD1 (7 bases). With 2 bases removed from V and 6 bases from J, the gap between germline ends came to 14 bases. Germline assignment: CDR1 SNHLY and CDR2 FYNNEI. The CDR3 is 15 residues long. This chain's CDR3 is CASSEQGGPPNEQFF. The DNA of the CDR3 is TGTGCCAGCAGTGAACAGGGGGGCCCCCCCAATGAGCAGTTCTTC. The full variable domain, with the rest looked up from reference TRBV2 and TRBJ2-1, is EPEVTQTPSHQVTQMGQEVILRCVPISNHLYFYWYRQILGQKVEFLVSFYNNEISEKSEIFDDQFSVERPDGSNFTLKIRSTKLEDSAMYFCASSEQGGPPNEQFFGPGTRLTVL.

This clone was counted a few times. V and J are TRBV7-2 and TRBJ1-3; D is perhaps TRBD1 (5 bases). The CDR3 spans 15 residues. With 0 bases removed from V and 2 bases from J, the gap between germline ends came to 8 bases. The V gene's germline CDR1 is SGHTA and CDR2 FQGNSA. This CDR3 is CASSLAWGPGNTIYF. The CDR3 nucleotides are TGTGCCAGCAGCTTAGCGTGGGGACCTGGAAACACCATATATTTT.

This chain links TRBV5-1 with TRBJ1-1; D is unclear. V was shortened by 2 bases and J by 4 bases, with 12 bases between the two germline ends. Germline V CDR1 and CDR2: SGHRS, YFSETQ. The CDR3 runs 14 residues. This CDR3 reads CASSFGQVGTEAFF. In nucleotides, the CDR3 is TGCGCCAGCAGCTTTGGTCAGGTGGGCACTGAAGCTTTCTTT.

The table lists this clone with a few counts. CDR3 loop: CASSLQGSKGNQPQHF. Here the CDR3 DNA reads TGTGCCAGCAGCTTGCAGGGGTCGAAAGGCAATCAGCCCCAGCATTTT. The J gene is TRBJ1-5, the V gene TRBV28; D might be TRBD1 (6 bases). CDR3 length: 16 amino acids. Germline-derived CDR1 and CDR2 are MDHEN and SYDVKM. Trimming stripped 6 bases from V and 2 bases from J, with 17 bases between.

At least ten counts were recorded for this clone. Written as DNA, the CDR3 is TGCGCCAGCAGCCAAGATCGAAGACACCTGACTTTC. Its protein product is CASSQDRRHLTF. The rearrangement links TRBV4-3 to TRBJ2-6; D is unclear. Germline V CDR1 and CDR2: LGHNA, YSLEER. The CDR3 contains 12 residues. Trimming removed 0 bases from V and 15 bases from J, with 9 bases in between.

Note on this clone: This CDR3 is also generated by other DNA sequences in the sample. The J gene is TRBJ2-2, the V gene TRBV9; no clear D. The V gene lost 1 base and the J gene lost 2 bases, with 3 bases spanning the gap. The V gene's germline CDR1 is SGDLS and CDR2 YYNGEE. The CDR3 has 13 amino acids. The DNA of the CDR3 is TGTGCCAGCAGCGTAAGAAACACCGGGGAGCTGTTTTTT. It yields the protein CASSVRNTGELFF.

In its sample, this clone was seen a few times. CDR3 sequence: CSAYRGGQETQYF. Written as DNA, the CDR3 is TGCAGCGCGTACAGGGGGGGACAAGAGACCCAGTACTTC. The chain combines TRBV29-1 with TRBJ2-5, with D perhaps TRBD1 (8 bases). Germline values: CDR1 SQVTM, CDR2 ANQGSEA. The CDR3 runs 13 residues. With 7 bases removed from V and 2 bases from J, the gap between germline ends came to 14 bases.

V is TRBV5-1 and J is TRBJ2-1; the D is unclear. Germline-derived CDR1 and CDR2 are SGHRS and YFSETQ. The germline V and J ends were trimmed by 4 bases and 5 bases, with 13 bases remaining between them. There are 14 residues in the CDR3. The CDR3 bases are TGCGCCAGCAGCCCGTCAAACGGACACAATGAGCAGTTCTTC. Its translation: CASSPSNGHNEQFF.

The chain couples TRBV4-2 to TRBJ2-2, with a weak D call TRBD2 (5 bases). This CDR3 region has 18 residues. Per the germline V gene, CDR1 is LGHNA and CDR2 is YNFKEQ. Trimming removed 4 bases at V and 0 bases at J, with 18 bases between. The CDR3 nucleotides read TGTGCCAGCAGCCGGGGAGACCCGAGTGGGCCGAACACCGGGGAGCTGTTTTTT. It translates to CASSRGDPSGPNTGELFF.

This chain uses TRBV4-3 with TRBJ1-4, with D possibly being TRBD1 (6 bases). Germline CDR1 and CDR2: LGHNA and YSLEER. This CDR3 contains 14 residues. The V end was cut by 1 base, the J end by 5 bases, with 8 bases between. The CDR3 region has the DNA TGCGCCAGCAGCCAAGTGGGGGCCAATGAAAAACTGTTTTTT. Amino acid sequence: CASSQVGANEKLFF.

This clone showed up just a few times. This rearrangement joins TRBV7-6 to TRBJ2-6; 9 bases align to TRBD1. The V gene's germline CDR1 is SGHVS and CDR2 FNYEAQ. The CDR3 runs 17 residues. After removal of 5 bases from V and 0 bases from J, the junction contained 5 bases not matched to a gene. This chain's CDR3 is CASSLDRGYSGANVLTF. DNA of the CDR3: TGTGCCAGCAGCCTTGACAGGGGGTACTCTGGGGCCAACGTCCTGACTTTC.

This chain connects TRBV15 to TRBJ1-1; TRBD1 matches 7 bases. V dropped 2 bases and J dropped 4; count of bases not matched to a gene: 4. Germline CDR1 is LNHNV and CDR2 is YYDKDF (reference sequence). CDR3 length equals 14 residues. The CDR3 coding sequence is TGTGCCACCAGCAGAAGGGACAGACCCACTGAAGCTTTCTTT. This gives the protein CATSRRDRPTEAFF.

There are a few counts of this clone. This chain links TRBV4-3 with TRBJ1-2; TRBD1 is a possible D gene (6 bases). The CDR3 is 14 residues long. The V gene's germline CDR1 is LGHNA and CDR2 YSLEER. Between the trimmed V and J ends, which lost 0 bases and 8 bases, there was a span of 13 bases. This chain's CDR3 is CASSQEHGGGGYTF. As DNA, the CDR3 is TGCGCCAGCAGCCAAGAGCACGGGGGCGGCGGCTACACCTTC.

In this sample, this clone turned up a few times. The chain employs TRBV28 and TRBJ1-1, with no clear D. Germline CDR1 and CDR2: MDHEN and SYDVKM. CDR3 length: 12 amino acids. Trimming removed 7 bases at V and 5 bases at J, with 11 bases between. The CDR3 loop is CASTPKRTEAFF. The CDR3 DNA is TGTGCCAGCACTCCCAAAAGGACTGAAGCTTTCTTT.

The chain joins TRBV7-9 to TRBJ1-5; 7 bases match TRBD1. This CDR3 has 14 amino acids. The J segment lost 4 bases and the V segment lost 1 base, leaving 1 base of the junction unmatched. The germline CDR1 and CDR2 sequences are SEHNR and FQNEAQ (reference sequence). CDR3 in amino acids: CASSLGDRNQPQHF. Written as DNA, the CDR3 is TGTGCCAGCAGCTTAGGGGACAGAAATCAGCCCCAGCATTTT.

The rearrangement links TRBV15 to TRBJ2-5, with a weak D call TRBD2 (6 bases). Germline V gene data show CDR1 as LNHNV and CDR2 as YYDKDF (reference sequence). The CDR3 is 15 amino acids. V was pared by 2 bases and J by 1 base, with 11 bases between. In nucleotides, the CDR3 is TGTGCCACCAGCAGAAGTACTAGCCTCCAAGAGACCCAGTACTTC. Its protein is CATSRSTSLQETQYF.

The V call is TRBV28, the J call TRBJ1-3, with 9 bases aligning to TRBD1. The CDR3 runs 16 residues. J was trimmed by 5 bases and V by 2 bases; bases with no gene match: 7. Germline V gene data show CDR1 as MDHEN and CDR2 as SYDVKM. The CDR3 region is CASSLIPGQGRNTIYF. The CDR3 DNA reads as TGTGCCAGCAGTTTAATCCCGGGACAGGGAAGAAACACCATATATTTT.

The genes are TRBV7-9 and TRBJ2-5; 8 nucleotides align to TRBD1. V was clipped by 3 bases and J by 5 bases; unmatched bases: 17. The CDR3 loop spans 18 amino acids. Germline V lookup: CDR1 SEHNR, CDR2 FQNEAQ (reference sequence). The CDR3 loop reads CASSFRASRTGRVETQYF. Written as DNA, the CDR3 is TGTGCCAGCAGCTTCCGAGCGTCCAGGACAGGGCGTGTTGAGACCCAGTACTTC. Complete variable domain (other parts from reference TRBV7-9 and TRBJ2-5): DTGVSQNPRHKITKRGQNVTFRCDPISEHNRLYWYRQTLGQGPEFLTYFQNEAQLEKSRLLSDRFSAERPKGSFSTLEIQRTEQGDSAMYLCASSFRASRTGRVETQYFGPGTRLLVL.

This clone was observed a handful of times. The chain has TRBV9 and TRBJ2-1, with D uncertain. Germline CDR1 reads SGDLS; CDR2 reads YYNGEE. V was clipped by 0 bases and J by 5 bases, with 9 bases between them. The CDR3 covers 14 residues. The CDR3 DNA follows: TGTGCCAGCAGCGTAGCCATGAGCAACAATGAGCAGTTCTTC. Protein: CASSVAMSNNEQFF.

The chain is built from TRBV7-2 and TRBJ2-6; 11 bases align to TRBD1. CDR1 SGHTA and CDR2 FQGNSA come from the germline V gene. J gave up 2 bases and V 2 bases, and 2 bases lay outside the gene matches. The CDR3 length is 17 residues. The CDR3 loop is CASSLRGQGAGANVLTF. The DNA of the CDR3 is TGTGCCAGCAGCTTAAGGGGACAGGGGGCTGGGGCCAACGTCCTGACTTTC. The full variable domain, with the rest looked up from reference TRBV7-2 and TRBJ2-6, is GAGVSQSPSNKVTEKGKDVELRCDPISGHTALYWYRQSLGQGLEFLIYFQGNSAPDKSGLPSDRFSAERTGGSVSTLTIQRTQQEDSAVYLCASSLRGQGAGANVLTFGAGSRLTVL.

Only a few counts were recorded for this clone. The chain links TRBV30 to TRBJ2-4; no clear D. Germline loops: CDR1 GTSNPN, CDR2 SVGIG (reference sequence). The CDR3 sequence is 12 residues long. Trimming took 4 bases from V and 6 from J, leaving 10 bases between them. CDR3 sequence reads: CAWMGGGNIQYF. The CDR3 nucleotides read TGTGCCTGGATGGGTGGTGGAAACATTCAGTACTTC.

This clone has more than one count but fewer than ten. Its ends do not fully match the called genes, so a read error is possible. This sequence joins TRBV5-1 and TRBJ2-7; 7 bases match TRBD1. Germline assignment: CDR1 SGHRS and CDR2 YFSETQ. This CDR3 contains 12 residues. Here the CDR3 reads CASSSGQSSRNF. The DNA for the CDR3 is TGCGCCAGCAGCTCGGGACAGAGCTCCCGGAACTTC.

The rearrangement joins TRBV28 to TRBJ2-3; either TRBD1 or TRBD2 may fit D (5 bases each). Germline values: CDR1 MDHEN, CDR2 SYDVKM. This CDR3 comprises 14 residues. Trimming removed 6 bases from V and 0 bases from J, with 10 bases in between. The CDR3 DNA reads TGTGCCAGCAGCGGGACCTCGAGCACAGATACGCAGTATTTT. Protein: CASSGTSSTDTQYF. Filled out from reference TRBV28 and TRBJ2-3, the complete variable domain reads DVKVTQSSRYLVKRTGEKVFLECVQDMDHENMFWYRQDPGLGLRLIYFSYDVKMKEKGDIPEGYSVSREKKERFSLILESASTNQTSMYLCASSGTSSTDTQYFGPGTRLTVL.

In its sample, this clone was seen a few times. The CDR3 is CASSVGAGRGTGELFF. The CDR3 DNA reads as TGTGCCAGCAGCGTAGGTGCAGGGAGGGGCACCGGGGAGCTGTTTTTT. This chain uses TRBV9 with TRBJ2-2; TRBD2 matches at 7 bases. Germline values: CDR1 SGDLS, CDR2 YYNGEE. Trimming removed 0 bases from V and 4 bases from J; junction bases left unmatched: 6. This CDR3 has 16 amino acids. The whole variable domain, remainder taken from reference TRBV9 and TRBJ2-2, is DSGVTQTPKHLITATGQRVTLRCSPRSGDLSVYWYQQSLDQGLQFLIQYYNGEERAKGNILERFSAQQFPDLHSELNLSSLELGDSALYFCASSVGAGRGTGELFFGEGSRLTVL.

This clone turned up a few times. The chain has TRBV18 and TRBJ1-1, with no clear D. The CDR3 is made up of 13 amino acids. The germline V gene encodes CDR1 KGHSH and CDR2 LQKENI. V lost 1 base and J lost 5, with 8 bases in between. The CDR3 bases are TGTGCCAGCTCACCACGAGAGGGAACTGAAGCTTTCTTT. Amino acids: CASSPREGTEAFF.

In regard to this clone: Other DNA sequences in the same sample also yield this CDR3. CDR3 in DNA: TGTGCCAGCAGTTTTCGAGGGTTGAACACTGAAGCTTTCTTT. It specifies CASSFRGLNTEAFF. This sequence joins TRBV27 and TRBJ1-1, with no clear D. Trimming cost V 3 bases and J 0 bases, with 8 bases left between them. Germline loops: CDR1 MNHEY, CDR2 SMNVEV (reference sequence). The CDR3 has 14 amino acids.

The V call is TRBV9, the J call TRBJ2-1; 12 nucleotides agree with TRBD2. The CDR3 is 16 amino acids. Germline CDR1 and CDR2: SGDLS and YYNGEE. V dropped 1 base and J dropped 8; count of bases not matched to a gene: 7. The CDR3 region is CASSVSPSGREDEQFF. CDR3 bases: TGTGCCAGCAGCGTATCCCCTAGCGGGAGGGAGGATGAGCAGTTCTTC.

There are a few counts of this clone. The chain uses TRBV28 and TRBJ2-5; D gene uncertain. This CDR3 contains 11 residues. V shed 6 bases and J shed 5 bases, with 7 bases lying between them. Looked up from germline, CDR1 is MDHEN and CDR2 is SYDVKM. The CDR3 DNA follows: TGTGCCAGCAGGGTTGGGGAGACCCAGTACTTC. As protein: CASRVGETQYF.

This clone was seen more than once but under ten times. This rearrangement joins TRBV7-2 to TRBJ2-1, with a possible D match to TRBD2 (6 bases). The CDR3 extends over 17 amino acids. V was clipped by 0 bases and J by 0 bases, with 12 bases between them. Germline CDR1 is SGHTA and CDR2 is FQGNSA. CDR3 in DNA: TGTGCCAGCAGCTTAGCTAGCGGTCTTAGCTCCTACAATGAGCAGTTCTTC. Translating gives CASSLASGLSSYNEQFF.

This clone turned up a few times. CDR3 protein: CSVVLGPFSYEQYF. The CDR3 DNA sequence: TGCAGCGTTGTTCTGGGACCTTTCTCCTACGAGCAGTACTTC. The J gene is TRBJ2-7, the V gene TRBV29-1, with D possibly being TRBD1 or TRBD2 (5 bases each). The CDR3 contains 14 residues. V dropped 4 bases and J dropped 0 bases, with 13 bases sitting between them. Per germline, CDR1 SQVTM and CDR2 ANQGSEA.

The chain links TRBV6-5 to TRBJ1-5; D is ambiguous. This CDR3 has 12 amino acids. Germline CDR1 reads MNHEY; CDR2 reads SVGAGI. Trimming pared 8 bases from V and 4 bases from J, leaving 9 bases between. CDR3 in amino acids: CASGQVNQPQHF. CDR3 DNA: TGTGCCAGCGGGCAGGTAAATCAGCCCCAGCATTTT.